The source of this T cell receptor (beta chain) is a study of CD8+CD57+ T cells in acquired aplastic anemia. Study-level background: An average of about 3.2 ug of DNA was obtained from sorted CD4+ and CD8+ cells. Study conclusions and caveats: About 27 shared CD8+ CDR3s appeared highly expressed within patients' immunodominant clones. Levels of CD8+ Simpson's diversity were not significantly distinct in patients versus controls.

This clonotype was detected ten times or more. Its target is not known. According to the study, genomic DNA was the template for TCR beta VDJ and CDR3 profiling. In TCRdb, the reads were re-called with MiXCR into one record per CDR3 protein. The table lists about 180,000 distinct CDR3 sequences, 46% of them singletons. The CDR3 extends over 14 amino acids. Losses at the gene ends were 4 bases for V and 4 bases for J; bases not matched to a gene: 6. Germline lookup yields CDR1 SGHNT and CDR2 YYREEE (reference sequence). The material sequenced was sorted CD4+, CD8+, or CD8+CD57+ T cells (not recorded which) from PBMCs. This TCR came from a human donor in good health. V and J are TRBV5-4 and TRBJ1-2; TRBD1 agrees at 8 bases. In nucleotides, the CDR3 is TGTGCCAGCAGCCCCGGCGACAGGGGCTATGGCTACACCTTC. It translates to CASSPGDRGYGYTF.